This T cell receptor beta chain was sequenced for a study of T-cell reconstitution after alpha-beta-depleted transplantation in children (dated by TCRdb to about 2016). Regarding the complete study: Using TCR repertoire profiling, the study followed T-cell immune reconstitution in a quantitative way in children after TCRalphabeta/CD19-depleted allogeneic hematopoietic cell transplantation.

Turning to this clonotype: Its specific antigen is unknown. A single base separates this from a much larger clone, so it may be a read error.

Reading from cysteine to phenylalanine, the CDR3 counts 17 amino acids. This entry keeps only the CDR3 DNA: 51 bases, framed from base 1. In the germline V gene, CDR1 corresponds to SGHRS and CDR2 to YFSETQ. Receptors were amplified or captured by PCR. Instrument on record: Illumina HiSeq 2500. TCR libraries were prepared with molecular barcoding, using unique molecular identifiers to normalize TCRbeta repertoire quantification. Starting from the raw public reads, TCRdb applied fastp trimming at Q25, assembled clones with MiXCR and retained in-frame beta chains. Identical CDR3 proteins give one entry, which carries the most common genes and DNA. The sample yields 500,000 or so distinct CDR3 sequences; approximately 29% were counted once. The biggest ten clones account for around 2.3% of the sample.

This TCR was recovered from a human donor who donated a stem cell graft to a child with aplastic anemia. The chain is assembled from TRBV5-1 and TRBJ2-2; a stretch of 10 junction bases matches TRBD2. This material consisted of PBMCs from the stem cell graft donor, taken from the stem cell graft. The CDR3 is CASSLAPLAGDTGEPFF. The sequenced DNA is TGCGCCAGCAGCTTGGCCCCTCTAGCGGGAGACACCGGGGAGCCGTTTTTT.